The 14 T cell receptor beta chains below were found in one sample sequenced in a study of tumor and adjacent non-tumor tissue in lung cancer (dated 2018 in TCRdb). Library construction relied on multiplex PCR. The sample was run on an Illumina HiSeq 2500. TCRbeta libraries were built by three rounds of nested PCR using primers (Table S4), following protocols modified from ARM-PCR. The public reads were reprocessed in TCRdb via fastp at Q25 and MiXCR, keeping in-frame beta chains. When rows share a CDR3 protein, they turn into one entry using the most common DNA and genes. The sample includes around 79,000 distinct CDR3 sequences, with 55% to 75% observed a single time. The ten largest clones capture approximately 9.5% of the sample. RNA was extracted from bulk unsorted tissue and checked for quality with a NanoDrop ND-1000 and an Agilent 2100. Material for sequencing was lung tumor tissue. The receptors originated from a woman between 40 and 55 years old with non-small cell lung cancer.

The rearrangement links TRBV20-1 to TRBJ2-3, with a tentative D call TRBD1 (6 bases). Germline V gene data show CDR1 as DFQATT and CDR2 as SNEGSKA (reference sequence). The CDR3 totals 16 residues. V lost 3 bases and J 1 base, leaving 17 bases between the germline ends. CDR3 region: CSASPRQAGRTDTQYF. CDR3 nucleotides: TGCAGTGCTAGCCCCCGACAGGCGGGCCGCACAGATACGCAGTATTTT.

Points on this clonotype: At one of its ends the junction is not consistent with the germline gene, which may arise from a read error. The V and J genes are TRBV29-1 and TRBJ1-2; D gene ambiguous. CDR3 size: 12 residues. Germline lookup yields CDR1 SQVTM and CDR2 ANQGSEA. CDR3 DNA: TGTAGCGGAATGACAACCTCCTATGGCTACACCTTC. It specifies CSGMTTSYGYTF.

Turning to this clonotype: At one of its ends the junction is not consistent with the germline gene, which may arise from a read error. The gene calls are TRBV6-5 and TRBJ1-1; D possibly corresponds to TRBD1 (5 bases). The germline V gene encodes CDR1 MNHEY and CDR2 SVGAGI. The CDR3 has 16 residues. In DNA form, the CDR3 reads TGTGCTTCTCGGAGGGGACCCGACACGCCGAACACTGAAGCTTTCTTC. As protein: CASRRGPDTPNTEAFF.

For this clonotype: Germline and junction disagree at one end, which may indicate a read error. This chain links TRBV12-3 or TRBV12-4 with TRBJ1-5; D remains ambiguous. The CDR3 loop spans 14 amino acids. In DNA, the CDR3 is TGTGCCACCAGTTCCCTAGGCCTCAATCATCCCCAGCATTTT. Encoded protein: CATSSLGLNHPQHF.

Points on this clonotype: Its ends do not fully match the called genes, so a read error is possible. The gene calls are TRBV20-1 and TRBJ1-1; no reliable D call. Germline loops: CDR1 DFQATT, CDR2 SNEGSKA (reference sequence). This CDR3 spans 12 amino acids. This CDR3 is CTAYDWNTEAFF. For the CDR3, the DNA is TGCACTGCTTACGACTGGAACACTGAAGCTTTCTTT.

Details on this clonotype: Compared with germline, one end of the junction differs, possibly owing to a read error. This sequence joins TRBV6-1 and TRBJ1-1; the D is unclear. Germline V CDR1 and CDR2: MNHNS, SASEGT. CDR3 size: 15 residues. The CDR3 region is CASSPYRRRNTEAFF. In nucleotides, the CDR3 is TGTGCCAGCAGTCCCTACCGACGGAGGAACACTGAGGCTTTCTTT.

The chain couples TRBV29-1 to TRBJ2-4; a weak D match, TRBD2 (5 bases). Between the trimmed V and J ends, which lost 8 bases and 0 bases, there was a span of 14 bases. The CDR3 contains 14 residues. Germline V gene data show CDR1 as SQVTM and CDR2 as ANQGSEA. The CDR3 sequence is CSIAGIGAKNIQYF. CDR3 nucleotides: TGCAGCATAGCCGGGATTGGAGCCAAAAACATTCAGTACTTC.

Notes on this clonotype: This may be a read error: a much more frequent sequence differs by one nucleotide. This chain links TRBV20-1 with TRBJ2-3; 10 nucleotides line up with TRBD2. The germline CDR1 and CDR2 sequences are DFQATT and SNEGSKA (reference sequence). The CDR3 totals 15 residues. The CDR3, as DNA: TGCAGTGCTAGACAACTAGCGGGAAACACAGTTACGCAGTATTTT. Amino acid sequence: CSARQLAGNTVTQYF.

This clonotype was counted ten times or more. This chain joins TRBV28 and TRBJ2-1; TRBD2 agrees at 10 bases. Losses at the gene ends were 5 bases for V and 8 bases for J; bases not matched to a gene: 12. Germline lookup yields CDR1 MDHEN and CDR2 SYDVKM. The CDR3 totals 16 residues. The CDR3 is CASSPIAGGFRDEQFF. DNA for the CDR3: TGTGCCAGCAGTCCCATAGCGGGAGGATTCCGAGATGAGCAGTTCTTC.

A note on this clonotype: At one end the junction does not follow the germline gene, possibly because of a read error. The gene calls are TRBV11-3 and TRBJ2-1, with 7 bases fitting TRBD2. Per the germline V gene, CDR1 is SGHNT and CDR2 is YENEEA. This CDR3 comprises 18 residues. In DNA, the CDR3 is TGTGCCGGCAGCCTCGGACTAGTCGTGGGTGGCTCCTACGATGAGCAGTTCTTC. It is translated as CAGSLGLVVGGSYDEQFF.

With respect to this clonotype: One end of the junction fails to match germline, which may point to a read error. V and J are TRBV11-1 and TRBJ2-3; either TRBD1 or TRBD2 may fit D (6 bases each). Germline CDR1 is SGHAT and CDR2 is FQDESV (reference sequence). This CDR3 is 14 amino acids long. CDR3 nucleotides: TGTGTCAGCAGCCACACAGGGACTACAGATACGCAGTATTTT. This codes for CVSSHTGTTDTQYF.

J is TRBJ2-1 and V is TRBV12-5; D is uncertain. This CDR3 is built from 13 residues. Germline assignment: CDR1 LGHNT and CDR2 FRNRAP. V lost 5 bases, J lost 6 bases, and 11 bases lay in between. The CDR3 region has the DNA TGTGCTAGTGGTCCCCGTTACTCCAATGAGCAGTTCTTC. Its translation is CASGPRYSNEQFF.

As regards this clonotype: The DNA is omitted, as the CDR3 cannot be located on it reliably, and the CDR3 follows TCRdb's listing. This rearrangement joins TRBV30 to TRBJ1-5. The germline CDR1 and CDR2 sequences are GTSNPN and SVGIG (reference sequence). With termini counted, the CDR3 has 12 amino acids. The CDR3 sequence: CAWASGNQPEHF.

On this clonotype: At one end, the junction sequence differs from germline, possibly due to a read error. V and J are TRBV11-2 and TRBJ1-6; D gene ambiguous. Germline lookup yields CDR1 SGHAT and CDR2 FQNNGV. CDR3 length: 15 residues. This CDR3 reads CASSLSSGNNSPLHF. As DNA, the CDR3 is TGTGCCAGTAGCTTATCCTCGGGGAACAATTCACCCCTCCACTTT.